What follows is one T cell receptor (beta chain) and its context. CDR3 length equals 17 residues. In germline, CDR1 is SGHNT, CDR2 YENEEA. Deletions cut 4 bases from V and 10 bases from J, with 25 bases between. These data come from a study of blood T cell repertoires in COVID-19. Overall study context: Material from acute and convalescent COVID-19 was sourced from the United States, Italy and Spain. From T cells, B-cell-depleted T cells, or PBMCs came the material, which was cDNA or gDNA.

In the original analysis: It was from reference gene primer amplification that nucleated cell counts were estimated. The table came from immunoSEQ multiplex PCR; TCRdb's copy has only in-frame clones and leaves some out. The V and J calls and clone size are taken from that table; D and trimming were inferred from the DNA. The sample includes 150,000 to 180,000 clones, 75% to 80% of them seen just once. The clonotype was recovered from a man older than 75 with acute or convalescent COVID-19. This sequence joins TRBV11-3 and TRBJ2-2, with a tentative D call TRBD2 (5 bases). Material: peripheral blood. The CDR3 region is CASSSLYSGYRGEELFF. In nucleotides, the CDR3 is TGTGCCAGCAGCTCCCTTTACTCGGGATATAGAGGCGAGGAGCTGTTTTTT.